This TCR beta chain is from a study of Tregs in tolerant kidney transplant recipients. Study as a whole: Recipients received nonmyeloablative bone marrow transplants from related graft donors, with transient mixed chimerism. General study results and limits: Tregs expanded with activated donor B cells seemed most donor-specific. Biological reproducibility was not directly addressed, but technical replication error appeared minimal.

Trimming left V 3 bases short and J 2 bases short, with 14 bases between. Germline V lookup: CDR1 SGHTA, CDR2 FQGNSA. The CDR3 contains 15 residues. Clones were sequenced by immunoSEQ multiplex PCR, and TCRdb holds only the in-frame ones, with some missing. In all, the sample yields 50,000 or so clones. Thawed PBMCs were FACS-sorted into unstimulated CD4+CD25+CD127- regulatory T cells, CD4+CD25- non-regulatory cells, CD4 and CD8 cells. About this clone itself: Antigen: not known. The CDR3 is cut off 3 residues early in the read; its end comes from the germline J gene.

The source of this sequence is a human donor who received a combined kidney and bone marrow transplant. The rearrangement links TRBV7-2 to TRBJ2-7, with D maybe TRBD1 (5 bases). Sequences were derived from CD4+ T cells from blood, sampled before the transplant. Incomplete CDR3 DNA: TGTGCCAGCAGCTTGCAGGGCCGAGGCACCTACGAG. Translation: CASSLQGRGTYE. Given in full, the CDR3 is CASSLQGRGTYEQYF.